This TCR beta chain was observed in a study of CD4 and CD8 cells across lung adenocarcinoma regions. CDR3 size: 15 residues. The germline V gene has CDR1 MNHNS and CDR2 SASEGT. Trimming pared 4 bases from V and 13 bases from J, leaving 22 bases between. TCRdb independently ran MiXCR on the PCR reads; one entry per CDR3 protein. Here the sample spans approximately 4,300 distinct CDR3 sequences, about 49% being singletons. Donors had localized lung adenocarcinoma, a non-small cell lung cancer. The TCR was taken from a female donor with lung adenocarcinoma. The CD4 and CD8 labels of this study may be unreliable. Sequenced: CD4+ T cells from the margin of a lung tumor. V gene TRBV6-1 combines with J gene TRBJ2-2; no definite D call. The CDR3 DNA reads TGTGCCAGCAGTGGGGATCCTGCGGCCACCGATACGCTGTTTTTT. Amino acids: CASSGDPAATDTLFF.